The present T cell receptor (beta chain) was sequenced within a study of CD8+ T cells in alopecia areata. Trimming left V 4 bases short and J 3 bases short, with 10 bases between. CDR1 and CDR2 (germline): SQVTM, ANQGSEA. This CDR3 spans 13 amino acids. RNA was extracted and reverse transcribed into cDNA as the sequencing template. TCRdb's table, derived via immunoSEQ multiplex PCR, lists solely in-frame clones and lacks some. This sample has 140,000 to 150,000 clones, with more than 45% found just once. This receptor was obtained from a human donor with alopecia areata. Input material: CD4+ T cells sorted from blood. The chain links TRBV29-1 to TRBJ1-5, with D tentatively TRBD1 (5 bases). The CDR3 loop reads CSVGDSLNQPQHF. CDR3 DNA: TGCAGCGTTGGTGACAGCCTCAATCAGCCCCAGCATTTT.